The clone carrying this T cell receptor (beta chain) appeared once. 60 Vbeta and 13 Jbeta primers were used in PCR. Clones were sequenced by immunoSEQ multiplex PCR, and TCRdb holds only the in-frame ones, with some missing. The sample holds about 200,000 clones; around 88% are singletons and the top ten take 0.25% to 0.4%. This record comes from a study of cytomegalovirus exposure and HLA in healthy donors. The origin of this receptor is a woman aged 25 to 39 in good health and CMV-seronegative. The specimen sequenced was PBMCs.

The CDR3 spells CASSLARGRPGELFF. The CDR3 coding sequence is TGTGCCAGCAGCTTGGCGCGGGGGAGGCCCGGGGAGCTGTTTTTT. This chain joins TRBV5-4 and TRBJ2-2; 7 bases map to TRBD2. This CDR3 contains 15 residues. J lost 6 bases, V lost 0 bases, and 5 bases had no gene match. Per germline, CDR1 SGHNT and CDR2 YYREEE (reference sequence).